This T cell receptor beta chain was observed in a study of cytomegalovirus exposure and HLA in healthy donors. Points from the study as a whole: Many donors shared some public TCRs, even though most TCR sequences were rare.

Germline loops: CDR1 ENHRY, CDR2 SYGVKD. V lost 11 bases and J lost 5; bases outside the gene matches: 2. This CDR3 has 12 residues. The PCR contained 60 Vbeta and 13 Jbeta primers. Measured with immunoSEQ multiplex PCR; TCRdb has only the in-frame clones, and not every one. The repertoire holds 100,000 to 150,000 clones, over 70% seen once, with roughly 4% in the top ten. As to this clone: Its antigen is currently unknown.

The origin of this receptor is a man younger than 30 in good health and CMV-seropositive. The sample consisted of PBMCs. The rearrangement links TRBV10-3 to TRBJ2-7; 14 bases match TRBD2. The CDR3 sequence: CAAGLAGDEQYF. The CDR3 DNA sequence: TGTGCCGCGGGACTAGCGGGAGACGAGCAGTACTTC.